A single sample gave rise to the 28 T cell receptor beta chains below, sequenced in a study of T cells in Graves' hyperthyroidism and ophthalmopathy. What was amplified from RNA transcripts were TCR beta CDR3 regions. Researchers ran a first-round RT-PCR on the TCR CDR3 using the HTBI primer set. TCRdb fed the multiplex PCR reads into MiXCR, producing one record per CDR3 protein. The sample consists of around 570,000 distinct CDR3 sequences, 20% of them appearing once. The specimen was blood. These receptors were taken from a man in his forties with Graves' ophthalmopathy.

This chain links TRBV19 with TRBJ2-3; TRBD2 matches at 7 bases. The length of the CDR3 is 16 residues. Germline V gives CDR1 LNHDA, CDR2 SQIVND (reference sequence). The junction had 13 bases not matched to a gene; V was cut back by 4 bases and J by 6 bases. DNA for the CDR3: TGTGCCAGTAGTAGTTATAGCGGGCCCAGGTCGGATACGCAGTATTTT. It encodes CASSSYSGPRSDTQYF.

This chain joins TRBV5-1 and TRBJ2-2, with D unclear. V lost 4 bases and J lost 7, with 8 bases in between. There are 12 residues in the CDR3. Germline values: CDR1 SGHRS, CDR2 YFSETQ. CDR3 amino acids: CASSVAYGELFF. DNA of the CDR3: TGCGCCAGCAGCGTGGCGTACGGGGAGCTGTTTTTT.

This chain joins TRBV30 and TRBJ2-1; D not certain. The germline V gene encodes CDR1 GTSNPN and CDR2 SVGIG (reference sequence). The CDR3 totals 12 residues. V lost 5 bases and J lost 3, with 8 bases in between. CDR3 sequence (DNA): TGTGCCTGGGATGAGGACTACAATGAGCAGTTCTTC. This gives the protein CAWDEDYNEQFF.

The chain combines TRBV20-1 with TRBJ2-3; no firm D call. V lost 7 bases, J lost 11 bases, and 16 bases lay in between. The CDR3 covers 11 residues. The germline V gene has CDR1 DFQATT and CDR2 SNEGSKA (reference sequence). Written as DNA, the CDR3 is TGCAGTGTTGCGGACCCTACATTGCAGTATTTT. Translation: CSVADPTLQYF.

The V gene is TRBV3-1, the J gene TRBJ2-3; D is unclear. V shed 0 bases and J shed 0 bases, with 16 bases lying between them. The CDR3 runs 18 residues. CDR1 and CDR2 from the germline V gene are LGHDT and YNNKEL (reference sequence). DNA of the CDR3: TGTGCCAGCAGCCAAGAGACCCTAGGAGCCGCTAGCACAGATACGCAGTATTTT. Amino acid sequence: CASSQETLGAASTDTQYF.

CDR3 in amino acids: CASSLAAGGRHYEQYF. As DNA, the CDR3 is TGTGCCAGCAGCTTAGCTGCGGGAGGCCGCCACTACGAGCAGTACTTC. The rearrangement links TRBV7-2 to TRBJ2-7; 8 bases align to TRBD2. The V gene's germline CDR1 is SGHTA and CDR2 FQGNSA. The CDR3 is 16 amino acids. J was trimmed by 3 bases and V by 0 bases; bases with no gene match: 7.

The rearrangement links TRBV9 to TRBJ2-1; the D gene is possibly TRBD1 (6 bases). The length of the CDR3 is 14 residues. Germline CDR1 is SGDLS and CDR2 is YYNGEE. V was cut by 3 bases and J by 10 bases, with 17 bases left in between. Written as DNA, the CDR3 is TGTGCCAGCAGCGCTCTTGGGGGCCCCCCCGAGCAGTTCTTC. Protein sequence: CASSALGGPPEQFF.

The sample holds many counts of this clonotype. The rearrangement links TRBV28 to TRBJ1-6; D unclear. The length of the CDR3 is 12 residues. Trimming removed 3 bases from V and 9 bases from J, with 6 bases in between. CDR1 is MDHEN, CDR2 SYDVKM, per germline. The CDR3 reads CASSFRISPLHF. The CDR3, as DNA: TGTGCCAGCAGTTTTAGGATTTCACCCCTCCACTTT.

This clonotype was picked up many times. This chain connects TRBV5-6 to TRBJ1-3, with a weak D call TRBD1 (5 bases). The CDR3 runs to 16 residues. Germline V gene lookup returns CDR1 SGHDT and CDR2 YYEEEE. Trimming took off 2 bases at V and 0 bases at J, with 12 bases between the two ends. This chain's CDR3 is CASSFLGPDSGNTIYF. Here the CDR3 DNA reads TGTGCCAGCAGCTTCCTGGGGCCTGACTCTGGAAACACCATATATTTT. The complete variable domain, with remaining parts taken from reference TRBV5-6 and TRBJ1-3, reads DAGVTQSPTHLIKTRGQQVTLRCSPKSGHDTVSWYQQALGQGPQFIFQYYEEEERQRGNFPDRFSGHQFPNYSSELNVNALLLGDSALYLCASSFLGPDSGNTIYFGEGSWLTVV.

This clonotype was counted between two and nine times. The chain employs TRBV18 and TRBJ2-3; weak D call: TRBD2 (5 bases). Trimming shortened V by 4 bases and J by 6 bases, and 14 bases separated the two germline ends. Germline CDR1 KGHSH, CDR2 LQKENI. The CDR3 runs to 14 residues. CDR3 sequence (DNA): TGTGCCAGCTCACGTATGGGAGATGGGGATACGCAGTATTTT. It yields the protein CASSRMGDGDTQYF.

This clonotype was seen a few times. The rearrangement links TRBV7-2 to TRBJ1-3; 7 nucleotides align to TRBD1. V trimming: 4 bases; J trimming: 0 bases; junction bases outside the gene matches: 6. Germline V gives CDR1 SGHTA, CDR2 FQGNSA. CDR3 length equals 16 residues. The CDR3 is CASSSYTGVSGNTIYF. Here the CDR3 DNA reads TGTGCCAGCAGCTCCTACACAGGGGTCTCTGGAAACACCATATATTTT. Combining the CDR3 with reference TRBV7-2 and TRBJ1-3 gives the whole variable domain GAGVSQSPSNKVTEKGKDVELRCDPISGHTALYWYRQSLGQGLEFLIYFQGNSAPDKSGLPSDRFSAERTGGSVSTLTIQRTQQEDSAVYLCASSSYTGVSGNTIYFGEGSWLTVV.

This clonotype has more than one count but fewer than ten. This chain joins TRBV6-1 and TRBJ1-1, with 9 bases that match TRBD1. The ends lost 3 bases at V and 4 bases at J; junction bases unmatched: 9. Per germline, CDR1 MNHNS and CDR2 SASEGT. CDR3 length equals 16 residues. The CDR3 DNA reads as TGTGCCAGCAGTGATCCCACGGGACAGGGCTTCACTGAAGCTTTCTTT. Translated, it gives CASSDPTGQGFTEAFF.

This clonotype was seen more than once but under ten times. This chain joins TRBV19 and TRBJ2-2; tentatively, D is TRBD1 (5 bases). The length of the CDR3 is 14 residues. Germline lookup yields CDR1 LNHDA and CDR2 SQIVND (reference sequence). With 8 bases removed from V and 0 bases from J, the gap between germline ends came to 10 bases. CDR3 amino acids: CASEQVPNTGELFF. Here the CDR3 DNA reads TGTGCCAGTGAACAGGTCCCGAACACCGGGGAGCTGTTTTTT.

This clonotype was detected ten times or more. The rearrangement joins TRBV11-2 to TRBJ1-2; D remains unclear. Germline CDR1 is SGHAT and CDR2 is FQNNGV. The CDR3 sequence is 17 residues long. V was clipped by 5 bases and J by 0 bases, with 19 bases between them. In DNA form, the CDR3 reads TGTGCCAGCAGCCCGATAAGAGGTGGTCGGGCTAACTATGGCTACACCTTC. Amino acids: CASSPIRGGRANYGYTF.

The table lists this clonotype with many counts. The V gene is TRBV6-1, the J gene TRBJ2-1; 10 nucleotides align to TRBD1. The CDR3 has 15 amino acids. Germline assignment: CDR1 MNHNS and CDR2 SASEGT. The trim removed 5 bases at V and 5 bases at J, leaving 6 bases unmatched. The CDR3 reads CASSYAGQGDNEQFF. CDR3 sequence (DNA): TGTGCCAGCAGTTACGCAGGACAGGGGGACAATGAGCAGTTCTTC.

This clonotype was counted between two and nine times. J is TRBJ2-5 and V is TRBV5-1; 13 bases map to TRBD2. The germline gives CDR1 SGHRS, CDR2 YFSETQ. Trimming took 6 bases from V and 4 from J; bases not matched to a gene: 9. The length of the CDR3 is 16 residues. CDR3 in DNA: TGCGCCAGCATAGCCCGACTAGCGGGAGGCGGAGAGACCCAGTACTTC. Its translation is CASIARLAGGGETQYF.

This clonotype appeared many times. The chain carries TRBV27 and TRBJ2-3; 10 bases match TRBD2. The junction had 3 bases not matched to a gene; V was cut back by 3 bases and J by 6 bases. The CDR3 totals 14 residues. CDR1 is MNHEY, CDR2 SMNVEV, per germline (reference sequence). DNA of the CDR3: TGTGCCAGCAGTTTGCTAGCGGGAGTGGATACGCAGTATTTT. Its translation is CASSLLAGVDTQYF.

This clonotype was observed a few times. The chain combines TRBV12-3 or TRBV12-4 with TRBJ2-7; tentatively, D is TRBD1 (6 bases). The germline V and J ends were trimmed by 7 bases and 4 bases, with 17 bases remaining between them. The CDR3 extends over 14 amino acids. CDR3 sequence: CASTLGQKGYEQYF. Written as DNA, the CDR3 is TGTGCCAGCACCCTCGGACAGAAAGGGTACGAGCAGTACTTC.

The chain carries TRBV30 and TRBJ1-2, with TRBD1 as a possible D gene (5 bases). The CDR3 length is 13 residues. V was trimmed by 0 bases and J by 6 bases, leaving 11 bases between them. Germline lookup yields CDR1 GTSNPN and CDR2 SVGIG (reference sequence). This CDR3 is CAWSVGHLNGYTF. The CDR3 bases are TGTGCCTGGAGTGTGGGGCACCTTAATGGCTACACCTTC.

V usage is TRBV3-1 and J usage is TRBJ2-2, with TRBD2 matching 7 bases. This CDR3 has 16 residues. Germline values: CDR1 LGHDT, CDR2 YNNKEL (reference sequence). The junction had 7 bases not matched to a gene; V was cut back by 0 bases and J by 6 bases. The CDR3 here is CASSQDTGLPSGELFF. The DNA of the CDR3 is TGTGCCAGCAGCCAAGATACGGGACTACCGTCCGGGGAGCTGTTTTTT.

This clonotype appeared a few times. This sequence joins TRBV5-1 and TRBJ2-7; tentatively, D is TRBD1 (7 bases). The CDR3 is 16 amino acids. The germline gives CDR1 SGHRS, CDR2 YFSETQ. V lost 3 bases and J 1 base, leaving 17 bases between the germline ends. CDR3 nucleotides: TGCGCCAGCAGCTCTACCCCGGCAGGGGGGTCCTACGAGCAGTACTTC. Its translation: CASSSTPAGGSYEQYF.

Only a few counts were recorded for this clonotype. The chain links TRBV5-8 to TRBJ2-7, with 8 bases identical to TRBD2. The length of the CDR3 is 15 residues. V dropped 5 bases and J dropped 5; count of bases not matched to a gene: 12. Germline V gives CDR1 SGHTS, CDR2 YDEGEE. The CDR3 DNA is TGTGCCAGCAGGAACCCGGGAGGGTCGCGGGACGAGCAGTACTTC. Its translation is CASRNPGGSRDEQYF.

This chain uses TRBV9 with TRBJ2-5; 14 bases fit TRBD2. The germline CDR1 and CDR2 sequences are SGDLS and YYNGEE. V gave up 4 bases and J gave up 1 base; unmatched junction bases: 3. The CDR3 is made up of 16 amino acids. The DNA for the CDR3 is TGTGCCAGCAGCTGGGGACTAGCGGGAGTCCAAGAGACCCAGTACTTC. Translation gives CASSWGLAGVQETQYF.

Turning to this clonotype: One junction end does not reproduce the germline sequence, and a read error may be involved. The chain uses TRBV11-2 and TRBJ2-1; the D is unclear. CDR1 is SGHAT and CDR2 is FQNNGV in the germline V gene. The CDR3 has 13 residues. Here the CDR3 DNA reads TGTGCCAGCGGAAATGAGAACTACAATGAGCAGTCCTTC. Protein: CASGNENYNEQSF.

The chain recombines TRBV7-2 with TRBJ2-7; D is perhaps TRBD1 or TRBD2 (5 bases each). The CDR3 is made up of 14 amino acids. The V end was cut by 5 bases, the J end by 3 bases, with 14 bases between. CDR1 and CDR2 (germline): SGHTA, FQGNSA. The CDR3 here is CASSDLRGSYEQYF. As DNA, the CDR3 is TGTGCCAGCAGCGACCTACGGGGCAGCTACGAGCAGTACTTC.

This clonotype was found a few times. The rearrangement joins TRBV7-2 to TRBJ1-1; no clear D. Per germline, CDR1 SGHTA and CDR2 FQGNSA. CDR3 length equals 14 residues. V was cut by 3 bases and J by 6 bases, with 14 bases left in between. CDR3 DNA sequence: TGTGCCAGCAGCTTGTTCGGAGGATTAGCTGAAGCTTTCTTT. Its translation is CASSLFGGLAEAFF. The whole variable domain, filled in from reference TRBV7-2 and TRBJ1-1, reads GAGVSQSPSNKVTEKGKDVELRCDPISGHTALYWYRQSLGQGLEFLIYFQGNSAPDKSGLPSDRFSAERTGGSVSTLTIQRTQQEDSAVYLCASSLFGGLAEAFFGQGTRLTVV.

This clonotype was observed a few times. The chain links TRBV6-2 or TRBV6-3 to TRBJ2-1, with D perhaps TRBD1 (6 bases). The CDR3 extends over 18 amino acids. The V end lost 8 bases, the J end lost 2 bases, and 25 bases lay between the germline ends. Germline V gene sequence: CDR1 MNHEY, CDR2 SVGEGT. The CDR3 region is CASSQTTFRGFTYNEQFF. The CDR3 region has the DNA TGTGCCAGCTCCCAGACTACGTTCAGGGGCTTCACCTACAATGAGCAGTTCTTC.

The V and J genes are TRBV11-1 and TRBJ1-4; the D gene is possibly TRBD1 (5 bases). CDR1 SGHAT and CDR2 FQDESV come from the germline V gene (reference sequence). V lost 1 base and J 7 bases, leaving 13 bases between the germline ends. The CDR3 runs to 15 residues. This CDR3 reads CASSLGAGQIEKLFF. The DNA of the CDR3 is TGTGCCAGCAGCTTAGGAGCCGGACAAATTGAAAAACTGTTTTTT. Full variable domain (remainder filled in from reference TRBV11-1 and TRBJ1-4): EAEVAQSPRYKITEKSQAVAFWCDPISGHATLYWYRQILGQGPELLVQFQDESVVDDSQLPKDRFSAERLKGVDSTLKIQPAELGDSAMYLCASSLGAGQIEKLFFGSGTQLSVL.